The 20 T cell receptor beta chains below all came from one sample that was sequenced in a study of blood T cell repertoires in COVID-19. Only in-frame clones appear in the TCRdb table, and some are missing; sequencing was by immunoSEQ multiplex PCR. The profile shows around 180,000 clones, roughly 79% of them singletons. The sequenced sample consisted of peripheral blood. These TCRs come from a woman of 80 years or more with COVID-19, enrolled during active disease.

The rearrangement joins TRBV19 to TRBJ1-5; TRBD1 agrees at 8 bases. The V and J ends lost 3 bases and 7 bases, in that order; junction bases with no gene match: 8. CDR3 length equals 15 residues. In germline, CDR1 is LNHDA, CDR2 SQIVND (reference sequence). Here the CDR3 DNA reads TGTGCCAGTAGTATCGACAGGGGCGGGAGCCAGCCCCAGCATTTT. It yields the protein CASSIDRGGSQPQHF.

This sequence joins TRBV30 and TRBJ1-2; 7 bases are shared with TRBD1. Looked up from germline, CDR1 is GTSNPN and CDR2 is SVGIG (reference sequence). V shed 1 base, J shed 7 bases, and the junction held 6 bases outside the gene matches. The CDR3 is 13 residues long. The CDR3 coding sequence is TGTGCCTGGAGTGGTGACAGGGACGGTGGCTACACCTTC. As protein: CAWSGDRDGGYTF.

The chain links TRBV10-3 to TRBJ1-3; 7 bases line up with TRBD1. The trim removed 6 bases at V and 6 bases at J, leaving 17 bases unmatched. CDR1 is ENHRY and CDR2 is SYGVKD in the germline V gene. The CDR3 spans 17 residues. The CDR3: CAISALAGGGAENTIYF. CDR3 nucleotide sequence: TGTGCCATCAGCGCGCTGGCCGGAGGGGGCGCAGAAAACACCATATATTTT.

The rearrangement joins TRBV14 to TRBJ2-3; D is possibly TRBD1 (6 bases). Between the trimmed V and J ends, which lost 0 bases and 1 base, there was a span of 11 bases. The CDR3 runs 16 residues. Germline lookup yields CDR1 SGHDN and CDR2 FVKESK. CDR3 residues: CASSQDQGLGTDTQYF. In nucleotides, the CDR3 is TGTGCCAGCAGCCAAGATCAGGGGTTGGGCACAGATACGCAGTATTTT. Variable domain in full (rest from reference TRBV14 and TRBJ2-3): EAGVTQFPSHSVIEKGQTVTLRCDPISGHDNLYWYRRVMGKEIKFLLHFVKESKQDESGMPNNRFLAERTGGTYSTLKVQPAELEDSGVYFCASSQDQGLGTDTQYFGPGTRLTVL.

The CDR3 DNA follows: TGTGCCAGCAGCTTAGCAATGAGAGGACAGGGGGTCTCTGGGGCCAACGTCCTGACTTTC. Translating gives CASSLAMRGQGVSGANVLTF. This chain connects TRBV7-6 to TRBJ2-6; 10 nucleotides align to TRBD1. Germline CDR1 is SGHVS and CDR2 is FNYEAQ. The length of the CDR3 is 20 residues. V lost 0 bases and J lost 0; bases outside the gene matches: 8.

The chain has TRBV2 and TRBJ1-6; a weak D match, TRBD1 (5 bases). Germline V gives CDR1 SNHLY, CDR2 FYNNEI. V was shortened by 2 bases and J by 9 bases, with 11 bases between the two germline ends. This CDR3 has 14 amino acids. The CDR3 DNA follows: TGTGCCAGCAGTGAAACTTGGGGGGGTTCACCCCTCCACTTT. As protein: CASSETWGGSPLHF.

This clone has just one count. The genes are TRBV28 and TRBJ2-7; D is unclear. The germline gives CDR1 MDHEN, CDR2 SYDVKM. Trimming left V 3 bases short and J 6 bases short, with 6 bases between. The length of the CDR3 is 11 residues. The CDR3 DNA reads TGTGCCAGCAGTTTCGTCGGCGAGCAGTACTTC. Amino acids: CASSFVGEQYF.

There are a few counts of this clone. The chain carries TRBV10-3 and TRBJ1-2; TRBD1 aligns across 8 bases. The CDR3 is 15 amino acids. Trimming took 0 bases from V and 7 from J; bases not matched to a gene: 7. Germline V lookup: CDR1 ENHRY, CDR2 SYGVKD. Here the CDR3 DNA reads TGTGCCATCAGTGAGTCAGTGCAGGGGGCATCTGGCTACACCTTC. Residues: CAISESVQGASGYTF.

The genes are TRBV6-5 and TRBJ1-2; 8 positions agree with TRBD1. Looked up from germline, CDR1 is MNHEY and CDR2 is SVGAGI. The V and J ends lost 6 bases and 3 bases, in that order; junction bases with no gene match: 9. There are 15 residues in the CDR3. The DNA for the CDR3 is TGTGCCAGCAGGAGTCGGACAGGGAACGACTATGGCTACACCTTC. It specifies CASRSRTGNDYGYTF.

The chain recombines TRBV4-1 with TRBJ2-7, with 8 bases that match TRBD1. V was clipped by 4 bases and J by 5 bases; unmatched bases: 13. The CDR3 runs to 16 residues. Per the germline V gene, CDR1 is MGHRA and CDR2 is YSYEKL. The chain's CDR3 is CASSPFTGQGPNEQYF. The CDR3 coding sequence is TGCGCCAGCAGCCCCTTTACAGGACAGGGTCCCAACGAGCAGTACTTC.

This chain joins TRBV5-4 and TRBJ1-1; 8 bases are a match to TRBD1. The CDR3 loop spans 15 amino acids. V dropped 9 bases and J dropped 0; count of bases not matched to a gene: 10. The germline gives CDR1 SGHNT, CDR2 YYREEE (reference sequence). The CDR3 loop reads CATGQGLNMNTEAFF. CDR3 coding DNA: TGTGCCACTGGACAGGGACTTAACATGAACACTGAAGCTTTCTTT.

This CDR3 reads CASSRQAPGGYTF. CDR3 coding DNA: TGTGCCAGCAGTAGACAGGCGCCCGGTGGCTACACCTTC. V and J are TRBV6-6 and TRBJ1-2, with D maybe TRBD1 (6 bases). V shed 5 bases and J shed 7 bases, with 14 bases lying between them. The germline V gene encodes CDR1 MNHNY and CDR2 SVGAGI (reference sequence). CDR3 size: 13 residues.

The rearrangement joins TRBV6-4 to TRBJ2-3; D is undetermined. V was cut by 3 bases and J by 1 base, with 8 bases left in between. Germline-derived CDR1 and CDR2 are MRHNA and SNTAGT. The CDR3 consists of 14 residues. CDR3 loop: CASSEQPGTDTQYF. CDR3 bases: TGTGCCAGCAGTGAACAACCTGGCACAGATACGCAGTATTTT.

This chain links TRBV10-3 with TRBJ2-1; D might be TRBD2 (6 bases). Germline V CDR1 and CDR2: ENHRY, SYGVKD. The CDR3 has 16 amino acids. Trimming pared 10 bases from V and 0 bases from J, leaving 19 bases between. CDR3 sequence (DNA): TGTGCCACTAGAACTGGGGGGTCGAGCTCCTACAATGAGCAGTTCTTC. Residues: CATRTGGSSSYNEQFF.

The sample holds a few counts of this clone. The chain is built from TRBV4-3 and TRBJ1-2, with TRBD1 identical over 9 bases. The CDR3 extends over 14 amino acids. Trimming at V came to 0 bases and at J to 8 bases, leaving 4 bases not matched to a gene. CDR1 and CDR2 from the germline V gene are LGHNA and YSLEER. CDR3 nucleotides: TGCGCCAGCAGCCAAGAACAGGGGGCGAGAGGCTACACCTTC. Its translation is CASSQEQGARGYTF.

This chain links TRBV5-6 with TRBJ1-2; D is perhaps TRBD1 (6 bases). The V end lost 3 bases, the J end lost 8 bases, and 23 bases lay between the germline ends. The CDR3 is made up of 16 amino acids. Germline V gives CDR1 SGHDT, CDR2 YYEEEE. The CDR3 sequence is CASSWGTGSMEWGYTF. The CDR3 nucleotides are TGTGCCAGCAGCTGGGGAACAGGGTCCATGGAGTGGGGCTACACCTTC.

The chain uses TRBV28 and TRBJ1-1; the D gene is possibly TRBD1 (6 bases). Trimming left V 4 bases short and J 0 bases short, with 9 bases between. CDR1 MDHEN and CDR2 SYDVKM come from the germline V gene. This CDR3 has 14 residues. The DNA for the CDR3 is TGTGCCAGCAGTTCGCCAGGGGTGAACACTGAAGCTTTCTTT. It specifies CASSSPGVNTEAFF.

The chain has TRBV2 and TRBJ1-6; TRBD1 agrees at 8 bases. The CDR3 length is 16 residues. Germline V CDR1 and CDR2: SNHLY, FYNNEI. V gave up 7 bases and J gave up 9 bases; unmatched junction bases: 14. The CDR3 DNA sequence: TGTGCCAGCACCAACAGGGGGATCCTACTAGGTTCACCCCTCCACTTT. Its translation is CASTNRGILLGSPLHF.

This clone has just one count. The chain couples TRBV11-3 to TRBJ2-3, with 8 bases lining up with TRBD2. The CDR3 is 16 amino acids. The V gene end was trimmed by 1 base and the J gene end by 0 bases; junction bases not matched to a gene: 3. CDR1 is SGHNT, CDR2 YENEEA, per germline. The CDR3 DNA follows: TGTGCCAGCAGCTTAGGAGGACTAGCAAGCACAGATACGCAGTATTTT. Translating gives CASSLGGLASTDTQYF.

This chain joins TRBV15 and TRBJ2-5, with 8 bases lining up with TRBD1. Germline V gives CDR1 LNHNV, CDR2 YYDKDF (reference sequence). The CDR3 covers 15 residues. The V segment lost 0 bases and the J segment 7 bases; nucleotides outside the gene matches: 7. The CDR3: CATSRDRGRAGTQYF. CDR3 DNA: TGTGCCACCAGCAGAGACAGGGGGCGCGCGGGGACCCAGTACTTC.